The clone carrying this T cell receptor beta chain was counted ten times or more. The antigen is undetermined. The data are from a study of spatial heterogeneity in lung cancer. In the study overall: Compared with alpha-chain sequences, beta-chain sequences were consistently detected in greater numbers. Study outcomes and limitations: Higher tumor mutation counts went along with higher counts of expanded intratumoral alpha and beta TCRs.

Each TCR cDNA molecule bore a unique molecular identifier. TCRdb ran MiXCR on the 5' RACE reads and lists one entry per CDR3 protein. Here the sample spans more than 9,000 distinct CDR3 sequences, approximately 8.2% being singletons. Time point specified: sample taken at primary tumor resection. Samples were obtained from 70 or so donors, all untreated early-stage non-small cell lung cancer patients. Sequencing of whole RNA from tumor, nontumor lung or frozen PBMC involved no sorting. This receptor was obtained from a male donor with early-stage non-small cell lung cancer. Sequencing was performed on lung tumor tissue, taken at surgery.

The CDR3 DNA reads TGTGCCAGCAGATTATCCCGCGGTGTGAACAATGAGCAGTTCTTC. It specifies CASRLSRGVNNEQFF. The chain carries TRBV7-2 and TRBJ2-1, with D uncertain. The CDR3 runs 15 residues. Germline V gives CDR1 SGHTA, CDR2 FQGNSA. With 6 bases removed from V and 5 bases from J, the gap between germline ends came to 17 bases.